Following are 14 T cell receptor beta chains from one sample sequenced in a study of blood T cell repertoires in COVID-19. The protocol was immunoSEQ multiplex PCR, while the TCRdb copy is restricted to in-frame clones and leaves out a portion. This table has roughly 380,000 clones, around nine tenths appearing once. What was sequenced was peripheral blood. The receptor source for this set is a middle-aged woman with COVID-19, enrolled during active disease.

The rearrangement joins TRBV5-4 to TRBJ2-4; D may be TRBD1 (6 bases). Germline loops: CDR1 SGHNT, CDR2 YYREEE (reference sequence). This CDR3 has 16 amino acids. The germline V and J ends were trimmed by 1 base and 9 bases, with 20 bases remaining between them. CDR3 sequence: CASSLPPAGAGSIQYF. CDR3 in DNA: TGTGCCAGCAGCTTGCCCCCCGCAGGGGCTGGTAGCATTCAGTACTTC.

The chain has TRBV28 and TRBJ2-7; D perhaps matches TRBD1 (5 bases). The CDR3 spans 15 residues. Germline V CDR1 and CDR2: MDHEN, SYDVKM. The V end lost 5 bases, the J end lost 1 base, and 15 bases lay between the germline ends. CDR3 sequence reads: CASSPDSGRSYEQYF. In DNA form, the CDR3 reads TGTGCCAGCAGTCCCGACAGTGGTAGATCCTACGAGCAGTACTTC.

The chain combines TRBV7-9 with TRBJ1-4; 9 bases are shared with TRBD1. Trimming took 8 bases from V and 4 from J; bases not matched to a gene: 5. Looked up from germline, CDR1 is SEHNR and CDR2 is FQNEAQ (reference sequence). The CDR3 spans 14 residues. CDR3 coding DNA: TGTGCCAGCGGCGGGACAGGGCGTAATGAAAAACTGTTTTTT. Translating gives CASGGTGRNEKLFF.

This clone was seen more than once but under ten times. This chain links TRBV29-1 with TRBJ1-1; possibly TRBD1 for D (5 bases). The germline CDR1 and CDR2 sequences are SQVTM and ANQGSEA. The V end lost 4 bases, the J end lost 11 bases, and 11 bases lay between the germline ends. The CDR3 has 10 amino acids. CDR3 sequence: CSVGVSGAFF. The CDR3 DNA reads TGCAGCGTTGGGGTGTCAGGGGCTTTCTTT.

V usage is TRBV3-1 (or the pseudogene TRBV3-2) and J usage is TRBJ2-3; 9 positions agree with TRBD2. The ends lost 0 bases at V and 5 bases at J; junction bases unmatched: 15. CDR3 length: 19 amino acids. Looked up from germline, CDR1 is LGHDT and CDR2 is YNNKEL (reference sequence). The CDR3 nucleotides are TGTGCCAGCAGCCAAGATGCTGGGGGGTCTAGCGGGGCCCAAGATACGCAGTATTTT. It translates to CASSQDAGGSSGAQDTQYF.

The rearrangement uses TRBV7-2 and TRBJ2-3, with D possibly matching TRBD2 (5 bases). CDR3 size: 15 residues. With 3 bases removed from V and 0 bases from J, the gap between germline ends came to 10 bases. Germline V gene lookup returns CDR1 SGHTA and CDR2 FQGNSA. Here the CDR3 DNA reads TGTGCCAGCAGCTTTAGACGCGGGAGCACAGATACGCAGTATTTT. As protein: CASSFRRGSTDTQYF. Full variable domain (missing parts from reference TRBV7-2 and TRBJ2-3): GAGVSQSPSNKVTEKGKDVELRCDPISGHTALYWYRQSLGQGLEFLIYFQGNSAPDKSGLPSDRFSAERTGGSVSTLTIQRTQQEDSAVYLCASSFRRGSTDTQYFGPGTRLTVL.

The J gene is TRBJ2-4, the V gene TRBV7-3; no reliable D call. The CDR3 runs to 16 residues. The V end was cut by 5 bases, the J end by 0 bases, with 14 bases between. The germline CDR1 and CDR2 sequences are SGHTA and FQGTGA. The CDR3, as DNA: TGTGCCAGCAGCCCCGACTCGTCTTTAGCCAAAAACATTCAGTACTTC. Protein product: CASSPDSSLAKNIQYF.

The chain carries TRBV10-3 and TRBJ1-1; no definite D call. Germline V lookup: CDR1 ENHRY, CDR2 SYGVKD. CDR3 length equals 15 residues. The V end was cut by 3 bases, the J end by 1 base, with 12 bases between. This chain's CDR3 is CAISDRVTANTEAFF. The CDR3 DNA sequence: TGTGCCATCAGTGATAGAGTGACTGCGAACACTGAAGCTTTCTTT.

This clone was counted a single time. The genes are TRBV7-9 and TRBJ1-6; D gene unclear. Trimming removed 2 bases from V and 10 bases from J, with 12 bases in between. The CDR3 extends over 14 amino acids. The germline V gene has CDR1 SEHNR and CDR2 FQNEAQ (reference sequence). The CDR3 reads CASSLPGGRSPLHF. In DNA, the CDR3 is TGTGCCAGCAGCTTACCCGGCGGAAGGTCACCCCTCCACTTT.

The CDR3 reads CASSSAGGRKLFF. In nucleotides, the CDR3 is TGTGCCAGCAGCTCCGCAGGGGGCAGAAAACTGTTTTTT. V gene TRBV11-2 combines with J gene TRBJ1-4, with 8 bases matching TRBD1. V was pared by 4 bases and J by 10 bases, with 5 bases of the junction left unmatched. The CDR3 sequence is 13 residues long. Germline V CDR1 and CDR2: SGHAT, FQNNGV.

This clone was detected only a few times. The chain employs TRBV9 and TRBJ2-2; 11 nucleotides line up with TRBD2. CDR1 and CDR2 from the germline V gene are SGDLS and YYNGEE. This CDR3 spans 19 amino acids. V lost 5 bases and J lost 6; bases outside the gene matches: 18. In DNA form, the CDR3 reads TGTGCCAGCAGTAAACCCAATTTGCTAGCGGGAGGTGGGGCCGGGGAGCTGTTTTTT. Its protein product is CASSKPNLLAGGGAGELFF.

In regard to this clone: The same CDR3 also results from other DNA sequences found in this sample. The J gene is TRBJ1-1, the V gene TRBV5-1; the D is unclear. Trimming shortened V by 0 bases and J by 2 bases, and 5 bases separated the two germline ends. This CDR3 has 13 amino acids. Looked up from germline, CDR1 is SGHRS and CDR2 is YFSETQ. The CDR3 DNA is TGCGCCAGCAGCTTGGGCGCTAACACTGAAGCTTTCTTT. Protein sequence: CASSLGANTEAFF.

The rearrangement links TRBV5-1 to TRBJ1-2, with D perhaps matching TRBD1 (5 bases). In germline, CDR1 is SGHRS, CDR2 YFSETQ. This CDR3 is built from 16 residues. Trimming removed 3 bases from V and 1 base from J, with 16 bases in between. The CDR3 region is CASSSADRQRNYGYTF. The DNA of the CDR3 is TGCGCCAGCAGCTCAGCCGATAGACAGCGTAACTATGGCTACACCTTC.

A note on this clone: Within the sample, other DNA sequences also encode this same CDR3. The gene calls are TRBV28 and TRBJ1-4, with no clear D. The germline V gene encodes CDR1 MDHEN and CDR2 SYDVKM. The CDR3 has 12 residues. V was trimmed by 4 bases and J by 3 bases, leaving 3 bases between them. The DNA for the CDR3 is TGTGCCAGCAGTTCGTCTAATGAAAAACTGTTTTTT. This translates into CASSSSNEKLFF.